The 15 T cell receptor beta chains reported below all come from one sample, sequenced in a study of T cell clonality in common variable immunodeficiency. Broader study findings: Common variable immunodeficiency TCR beta sequences reportedly had fewer deletions and N-nucleotide insertions.

The method was immunoSEQ multiplex PCR; TCRdb's version includes in-frame clones alone and lacks a portion of them. Sampling found about 32,000 clones, none seen once. These receptors' targets are unknown. Sequenced: peripheral blood mononuclear cells. The receptors were sampled from a human donor with common variable immunodeficiency.

Only a few counts were recorded for this clone. The read comes to an end 3 residues before the CDR3 does, leaving the germline J gene to fill in the end. The rearrangement joins TRBV7-2 to TRBJ1-2; 7 bases match TRBD1. Germline V gene sequence: CDR1 SGHTA, CDR2 FQGNSA. This CDR3 is built from 13 residues. The CDR3 DNA, read in part, is TGTGCCAGCAGCGCGCGACAGGGCTGGGGC. It codes for CASSARQGWG. The whole CDR3 sequence is CASSARQGWGYTF.

Turning to this clone: The read stops 3 residues short of the end of the CDR3; the missing end is completed from the germline J gene. The chain joins TRBV19 to TRBJ1-1; no clear D gene. Germline CDR1 is LNHDA and CDR2 is SQIVND (reference sequence). The germline V and J ends were trimmed by 9 bases and 5 bases, with 25 bases remaining between them. This CDR3 has 16 amino acids. CDR3 amino acids: CASMVSGLTTRTEAFF. The DNA read from the CDR3 is TGTGCCAGCATGGTCTCTGGACTTACCACGAGGACTGAA. The full variable domain, with the rest looked up from reference TRBV19 and TRBJ1-1, is DGGITQSPKYLFRKEGQNVTLSCEQNLNHDAMYWYRQDPGQGLRLIYYSQIVNDFQKGDIAEGYSVSREKKESFPLTVTSAQKNPTAFYLCASMVSGLTTRTEAFFGQGTRLTVV.

This clone was seen a few times. The read stops 3 residues short of the end of the CDR3; the missing end is completed from the germline J gene. The rearrangement joins TRBV20-1 to TRBJ2-1, with a weak D call TRBD2 (6 bases). The germline V and J ends were trimmed by 5 bases and 8 bases, with 22 bases remaining between them. The CDR3 is 15 amino acids. Germline values: CDR1 DFQATT, CDR2 SNEGSKA (reference sequence). Here the CDR3 reads CSASRGLTQDDEQFF. CDR3 DNA (partial): TGCAGTGCTTCCCGGGGACTGACTCAGGACGATGAG.

This clone turned up a few times. The read ends 3 residues before the CDR3 terminus; that terminus is restored from the germline J gene. V and J are TRBV5-1 and TRBJ2-3; 8 positions match TRBD2. Looked up from germline, CDR1 is SGHRS and CDR2 is YFSETQ. The CDR3 extends over 17 amino acids. With 0 bases clipped from V and 3 bases from J, the junction kept 9 bases outside the gene matches. The CDR3 bases that were read are TGCGCCAGCAGCTTGGGGTCGCGGGGGGCGAGTACAGATACG. Translated: CASSLGSRGASTDT. The CDR3, in full, reads CASSLGSRGASTDTQYF.

As to this clone: Sequencing ends 3 residues short of the CDR3 end; the germline J gene provides the rest. The genes are TRBV20-1 and TRBJ2-3, with 12 positions matching TRBD2. From germline, CDR1 is DFQATT and CDR2 SNEGSKA (reference sequence). After removal of 6 bases from V and 0 bases from J, the junction contained 13 bases not matched to a gene. The CDR3 extends over 18 amino acids. CDR3 loop: CSAPGLAGGKSSTDTQYF. The covered CDR3 bases are TGCAGTGCCCCGGGGCTAGCGGGGGGGAAATCTAGCACAGATACG.

This clone was recorded at least ten times. The read is 3 residues too short to cover the CDR3 end, so that end is filled in from the germline J gene. This chain uses TRBV5-4 with TRBJ2-3, with TRBD1 matching 8 bases. This CDR3 is built from 15 residues. Losses at the gene ends were 4 bases for V and 1 base for J; bases not matched to a gene: 5. CDR1 and CDR2 (germline): SGHNT, YYREEE (reference sequence). CDR3 DNA, as far as it was read: TGTGCCAGCAGCGCCGCGGGACAGGGCACAGATACG. Amino acid sequence: CASSAAGQGTDT. The CDR3, in full, reads CASSAAGQGTDTQYF.

As concerns this clone: The read terminates 3 residues before the CDR3 end, so the remaining end is supplied by the germline J gene. V is TRBV2 and J is TRBJ1-2; TRBD1 matches at 7 bases. This CDR3 has 14 residues. Germline V gene sequence: CDR1 SNHLY, CDR2 FYNNEI. The CDR3 reads CASSEFTGVEGYTF. CDR3 DNA (partial): TGTGCCAGCAGTGAATTTACAGGGGTGGAAGGC.

Points on this clone: The CDR3 extends 3 residues past the end of the read, so its final part is completed from the germline J gene. This rearrangement joins TRBV19 to TRBJ2-3; D is uncertain. V was clipped by 5 bases and J by 2 bases, with 17 bases between them. The CDR3 spans 16 residues. Germline loops: CDR1 LNHDA, CDR2 SQIVND (reference sequence). The sequenced part of the CDR3 DNA is TGTGCCAGTAGTCCAAGGCCCCGAGGCCTCACAGATACG. Its translation: CASSPRPRGLTDT. The entire CDR3 is CASSPRPRGLTDTQYF.

Remarks on this clone: Read coverage stops 3 residues before the CDR3 terminus; the germline J gene supplies the remainder. The chain employs TRBV20-1 and TRBJ2-5; D may be TRBD2 (7 bases). V dropped 5 bases and J dropped 5 bases, with 18 bases sitting between them. The CDR3 has 14 residues. Per the germline V gene, CDR1 is DFQATT and CDR2 is SNEGSKA (reference sequence). The CDR3: CSAGGGGGGETQYF. CDR3 DNA (partial): TGCAGTGCTGGAGGGGGGGGAGGGGGGGAGACC.

This clone was counted a few times. The read falls 3 residues short of the CDR3 end, and the missing part is taken from the germline J gene. The J gene is TRBJ1-5, the V gene TRBV18; no clear D gene. CDR1 KGHSH and CDR2 LQKENI come from the germline V gene. V shed 3 bases and J shed 6 bases, with 12 bases lying between them. CDR3 length: 14 amino acids. The CDR3 spells CASSPESFGQPQHF. The part of the CDR3 DNA that was read is TGTGCCAGCTCACCCGAAAGCTTCGGTCAGCCC.

This clone appeared many times. Read sequence stops 3 residues before the CDR3 end, and the germline J gene provides the missing end. The chain couples TRBV5-6 to TRBJ1-4; D not resolved. Germline V gives CDR1 SGHDT, CDR2 YYEEEE. The CDR3 extends over 14 amino acids. V was pared by 3 bases and J by 8 bases, with 14 bases between. CDR3 amino acids: CASSSSGKREKLFF. CDR3 bases read: TGTGCCAGCAGCTCCTCAGGAAAGCGGGAAAAA.

There are many counts of this clone. The read stops 3 residues short of the end of the CDR3; the missing end is completed from the germline J gene. This chain links TRBV5-1 with TRBJ2-3, with TRBD2 matching over 9 bases. Trimming at V came to 3 bases and at J to 2 bases, leaving 7 bases not matched to a gene. This CDR3 region has 16 residues. Per germline, CDR1 SGHRS and CDR2 YFSETQ. The CDR3 is CASSWGERGATDTQYF. Partial CDR3 DNA: TGCGCCAGCAGCTGGGGAGAGCGGGGGGCCACAGATACG.

This clone came up many times. The sequenced fragment ends 3 residues before the CDR3 boundary, so the rest is inferred from the germline J gene. V usage is TRBV7-3 and J usage is TRBJ2-3; D may be TRBD1 (5 bases). The CDR3 covers 14 residues. The germline gives CDR1 SGHTA, CDR2 FQGTGA. Trimming took off 5 bases at V and 3 bases at J, with 12 bases between the two ends. The CDR3 here is CASSQTTVTDTQYF. The CDR3 bases that were read are TGTGCCAGCAGCCAGACGACAGTGACAGATACG.

This clone was detected a few times. The CDR3 extends 3 residues past the end of the read, so its final part is completed from the germline J gene. The chain has TRBV19 and TRBJ1-4; TRBD1 agrees at 7 bases. The CDR3 is 16 amino acids. V was pared by 8 bases and J by 3 bases, with 12 bases of the junction left unmatched. Looked up from germline, CDR1 is LNHDA and CDR2 is SQIVND (reference sequence). This CDR3 is CASQGGRVISNEKLFF. The DNA read from the CDR3 is TGTGCCAGTCAGGGGGGCAGAGTGATCTCTAATGAAAAA.

Comment on this clone: The read finishes 3 residues shy of the CDR3 end, and the germline J gene is used to complete it. The chain uses TRBV7-2 and TRBJ2-1; D possibly uses TRBD1 or TRBD2 (5 bases each). Trimming pared 3 bases from V and 9 bases from J, leaving 6 bases between. The CDR3 has 11 residues. CDR1 is SGHTA, CDR2 FQGNSA, per germline. CDR3 DNA (partial): TGTGCCAGCAGCTTGAGGGGTGAG. Encoded protein: CASSLRGE. The complete CDR3 protein is CASSLRGEQFF.